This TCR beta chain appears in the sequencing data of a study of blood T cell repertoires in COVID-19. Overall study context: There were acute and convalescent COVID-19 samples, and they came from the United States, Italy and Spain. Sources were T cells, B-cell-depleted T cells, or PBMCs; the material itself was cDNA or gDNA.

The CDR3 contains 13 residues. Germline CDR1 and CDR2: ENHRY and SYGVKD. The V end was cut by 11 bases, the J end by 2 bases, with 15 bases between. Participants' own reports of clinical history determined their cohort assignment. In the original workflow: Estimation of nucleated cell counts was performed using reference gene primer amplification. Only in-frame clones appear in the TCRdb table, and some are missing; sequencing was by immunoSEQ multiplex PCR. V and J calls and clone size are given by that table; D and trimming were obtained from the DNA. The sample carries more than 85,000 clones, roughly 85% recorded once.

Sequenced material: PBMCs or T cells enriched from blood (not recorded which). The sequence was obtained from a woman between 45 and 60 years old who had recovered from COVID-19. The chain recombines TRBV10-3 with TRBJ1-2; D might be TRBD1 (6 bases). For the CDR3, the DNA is TGTGCCGTGTCCTTTAGGGGGAACTATGGCTACACCTTC. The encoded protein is CAVSFRGNYGYTF.